The sequence of this T cell receptor (beta chain) was determined in a study of cytomegalovirus exposure and HLA in healthy donors. Trimming took 1 base from V and 4 from J, leaving 10 bases between them. The CDR3 runs to 14 residues. Germline V CDR1 and CDR2: SGHTA, FQGNSA. It was with 60 Vbeta and 13 Jbeta primers that the PCR ran. Clones were read by immunoSEQ multiplex PCR, and TCRdb kept only the in-frame ones, dropping some. The sample shows roughly 77,000 clones, roughly two thirds of them seen only once. Sequencing was carried out using PBMCs. This chain links TRBV7-2 with TRBJ1-2; a possible D gene is TRBD1 (5 bases). The TCR was taken from a woman aged 50 to 60 in good health and CMV-seropositive. As DNA, the CDR3 is TGTGCCAGCAGCTTAGATCCAGGGCCCTATGGCTACACCTTC. Protein sequence: CASSLDPGPYGYTF. Full variable domain (outside the CDR3, taken from reference TRBV7-2 and TRBJ1-2): GAGVSQSPSNKVTEKGKDVELRCDPISGHTALYWYRQSLGQGLEFLIYFQGNSAPDKSGLPSDRFSAERTGGSVSTLTIQRTQQEDSAVYLCASSLDPGPYGYTFGSGTRLTVV.